Listed below are T cell receptor beta chains from one sample, sequenced in a study of cytomegalovirus exposure and HLA in healthy donors. Some clones are missing from TCRdb's copy, which holds only in-frame ones; the method was immunoSEQ multiplex PCR. The repertoire holds some 95,000 clones, with about 80% as singletons. The specimen was PBMCs. Receptors originate from a young man in good health and CMV-seronegative. Both conserved end residues are trimmed from each CDR3. Expanded clones are given a class, and other clones once, few, many or no size at all.

>TRBJ2-1|TRBV5-1|-
ASSSGLAGSYNEQF
>TRBJ2-1|TRBV13|-
ASSARLGSNEQF
>TRBJ1-1|TRBV5-1|-
ASSLGGQGDTEAF
>TRBJ2-7|TRBV6-1|-
ASTGGTYEQY
>TRBJ2-7|TRBV25-1|-
ASSEGQGASYEQY
>TRBJ2-5|TRBV6-5|once
ASSYPDRVEQY
>TRBJ2-2|TRBV4-3|-
ASSQESFRGLGGELF
>TRBJ1-2|TRBV2|-
ASSEDRGPDGYT
>TRBJ2-7|TRBV5-1|-
ASSSDSGRVREQY
>TRBJ2-1|TRBV19|-
ASSIPGQGANEQF
>TRBJ1-1|TRBV7-9|-
ASSPVLGSLRTEAF
>TRBJ1-2|TRBV7-9|-
ASSLGQGVDGYT
>TRBJ1-2|TRBV28|-
ASSLGVNYGYT
>TRBJ2-2|TRBV19|few
ASKRRTGELF
>TRBJ1-6|TRBV21-1|once
ASSKGDRGDNSPLH
>TRBJ2-1|TRBV4-1|-
ASSHTGTINEQF
>TRBJ1-5|TRBV6-5|-
ASRPGHTRQPQH
>TRBJ2-2|TRBV7-7|-
ASSLRVHRGEATGELF
>TRBJ2-1|TRBV6-1|-
ASPGQGYGEQF
>-|TRBV2|-
ASSVDSLSLTYEQY
>TRBJ2-3|TRBV6-5|-
ASRKTGPPDTQY
>TRBJ2-4|TRBV5-6|-
ASSRQGAKNIQY
>TRBJ1-1|TRBV30|once
AWRLFGTANTEAF
>TRBJ2-2|TRBV27|-
ASSLIGTGWRTGELF
>TRBJ1-2|TRBV14|-
ASSQEVFRTSWGTFNYGYT
>TRBJ2-5|TRBV5-1|-
ASSLGGDQETQY
>TRBJ2-1|TRBV9|once
ASSVVPDNEQF
>TRBJ2-7|TRBV30|-
AWKSRKTYEQY
>TRBJ2-3|TRBV4-2|-
ASSRALGTGGSDTQY
>TRBJ1-2|TRBV2|-
ASSATGGATYGYT
>TRBJ2-2|TRBV9|-
ASSAKAVTGELF
>TRBJ1-1|TRBV5-4|few
ASSPNRVEAF
>TRBJ1-2|TRBV7-9|-
ASRRLGGMNYGYT
>TRBJ1-1|TRBV12-5|-
ASGPVRGGTNTEAF
>TRBJ2-5|TRBV11-2|-
ASSSTWRSQY
>TRBJ2-7|TRBV2|-
ASSVTGVGYEQY
>TRBJ2-5|TRBV6-5|-
ASRDGGRPETQY
>TRBJ2-2|TRBV7-3|-
ASSLAAGGTGELF
>TRBJ2-3|TRBV6-1|-
ASSELQGAVDTQY
>TRBJ1-1|TRBV4-1|-
ASSQPLEGRTPEAF
>TRBJ1-3|TRBV15|-
ATSVAEVAGNTIY
>TRBJ1-4|TRBV7-9|once
ASSLAGTVEKLF
>TRBJ1-3|TRBV4-3|-
ASSQALSRDTIY
>TRBJ2-1|TRBV5-4|-
ASSSGTVQGNEQF
>TRBJ2-5|TRBV27|once
ASTPLGGARETQY
>TRBJ1-3|TRBV6-1|-
ASTPYPTGSGTIY
>TRBJ1-1|TRBV5-1|-
ASSFAGGNTEAF
>TRBJ2-2|TRBV11-3|-
ASSFGANTGELF